This T cell receptor beta chain is from a study of cytomegalovirus exposure and HLA in healthy donors. Overall study results and limits: In an earlier analysis, about 87% or about 30%: the productive usage of most TCR beta V segments. By HLA locus, TCR association rates varied in a later analysis, with DRB1 showing the most and HLA-C the fewest. Researchers left out some V segments, among them TRBV6-2 and TRBV6-3, as indistinguishable.

The PCR was carried out with 60 Vbeta primers and 13 Jbeta primers. The assay was immunoSEQ multiplex PCR, and TCRdb's table has in-frame clones only and misses some. The table includes some 77,000 clones, around 79% detected once. Notes on this clone: Its antigen remains unknown.

The CDR3 extends over 14 amino acids. V shed 1 base, J shed 7 bases, and the junction held 7 bases outside the gene matches. Germline V gives CDR1 LGHNA, CDR2 YNFKEQ. The chain employs TRBV4-2 and TRBJ2-7; TRBD2 agrees at 7 bases. The sample consisted of PBMCs. The TCR comes from a woman between 40 and 55 years old in good health and CMV-seropositive. The CDR3 DNA is TGTGCCAGCAGCCAAGGCGGGAGTACCCCTGAGCAGTACTTC. This encodes CASSQGGSTPEQYF.